This record covers a single TCR beta chain. Its antigen is still unknown. TCRdb's table, derived via immunoSEQ multiplex PCR, lists solely in-frame clones and lacks some. Here the sample spans tens of thousands of clones, approximately 94% being singletons. This specimen comes from a study of cytomegalovirus exposure and HLA in healthy donors. Study-wide results and caveats: According to reports, the classifier identified cytomegalovirus status with high specificity and sensitivity. The finding came from a later analysis; first-cohort TCR clusters tended to co-occur in the 110 or so validation repertoires.

CDR3 length: 17 amino acids. Per the germline V gene, CDR1 is SEHNR and CDR2 is FQNEAQ (reference sequence). V lost 4 bases, J lost 3 bases, and 11 bases stayed unmatched. This TCR derives from a man between 18 and 35 years old in good health and CMV-seropositive. The chain joins TRBV7-9 to TRBJ1-4, with 7 bases that match TRBD1. Input material: PBMCs. The CDR3 protein is CASSSTAEGAANEKLFF. The CDR3 DNA reads as TGTGCCAGCAGCTCGACCGCGGAGGGGGCAGCTAATGAAAAACTGTTTTTT.